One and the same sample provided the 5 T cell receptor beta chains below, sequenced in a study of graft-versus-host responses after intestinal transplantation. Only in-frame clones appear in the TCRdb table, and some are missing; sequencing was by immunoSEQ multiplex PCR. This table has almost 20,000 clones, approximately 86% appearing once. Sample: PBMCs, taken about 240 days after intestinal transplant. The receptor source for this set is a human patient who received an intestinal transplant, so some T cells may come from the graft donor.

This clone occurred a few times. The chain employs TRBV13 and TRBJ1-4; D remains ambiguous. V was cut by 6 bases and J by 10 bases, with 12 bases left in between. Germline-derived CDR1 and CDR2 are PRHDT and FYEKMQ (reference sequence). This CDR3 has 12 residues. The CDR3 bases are TGTGCCAGCAGGCGGGAAAGTGGAAAACTGTTTTTT. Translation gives CASRRESGKLFF.

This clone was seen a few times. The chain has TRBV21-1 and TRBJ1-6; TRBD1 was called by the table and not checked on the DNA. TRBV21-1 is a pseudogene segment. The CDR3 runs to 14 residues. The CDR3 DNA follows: TGTGCCAGCAGCGAGGACAGGGAGGGTTCACCCCTCCACTTT. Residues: CASSEDREGSPLHF.

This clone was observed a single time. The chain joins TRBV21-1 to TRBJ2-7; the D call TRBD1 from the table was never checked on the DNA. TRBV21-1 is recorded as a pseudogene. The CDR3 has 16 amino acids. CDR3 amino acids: CASSKPRQGETYEQYF. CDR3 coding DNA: TGTGCCAGCAGCAAACCCCGACAGGGTGAAACCTACGAGCAGTACTTC.

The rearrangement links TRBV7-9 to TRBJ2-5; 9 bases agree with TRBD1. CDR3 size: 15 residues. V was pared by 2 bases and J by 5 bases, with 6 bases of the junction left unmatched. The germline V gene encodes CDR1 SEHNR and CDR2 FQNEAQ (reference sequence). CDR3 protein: CASSLIQGAVETQYF. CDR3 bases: TGTGCCAGCAGCTTAATACAGGGGGCGGTCGAGACCCAGTACTTC.

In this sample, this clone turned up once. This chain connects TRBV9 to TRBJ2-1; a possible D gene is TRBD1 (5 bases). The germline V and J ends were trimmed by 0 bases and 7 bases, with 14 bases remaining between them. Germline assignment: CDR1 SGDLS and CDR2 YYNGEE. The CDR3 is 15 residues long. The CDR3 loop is CASSVEGVEGNEQFF. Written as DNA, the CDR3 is TGTGCCAGCAGCGTAGAAGGGGTGGAAGGGAATGAGCAGTTCTTC. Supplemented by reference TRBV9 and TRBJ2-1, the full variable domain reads DSGVTQTPKHLITATGQRVTLRCSPRSGDLSVYWYQQSLDQGLQFLIQYYNGEERAKGNILERFSAQQFPDLHSELNLSSLELGDSALYFCASSVEGVEGNEQFFGPGTRLTVL.